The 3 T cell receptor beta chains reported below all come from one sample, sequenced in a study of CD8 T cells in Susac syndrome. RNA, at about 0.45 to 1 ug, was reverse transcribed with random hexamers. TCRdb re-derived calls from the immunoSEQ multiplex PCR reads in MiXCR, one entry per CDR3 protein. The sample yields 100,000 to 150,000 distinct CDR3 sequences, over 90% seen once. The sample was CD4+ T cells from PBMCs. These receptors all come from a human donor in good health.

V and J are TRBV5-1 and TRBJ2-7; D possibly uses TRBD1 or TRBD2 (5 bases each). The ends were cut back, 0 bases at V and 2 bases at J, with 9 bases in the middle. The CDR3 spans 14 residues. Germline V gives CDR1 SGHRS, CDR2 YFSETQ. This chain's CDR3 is CASSLDGTAYEQYF. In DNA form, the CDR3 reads TGCGCCAGCAGCTTGGATGGGACGGCCTACGAGCAGTACTTC.

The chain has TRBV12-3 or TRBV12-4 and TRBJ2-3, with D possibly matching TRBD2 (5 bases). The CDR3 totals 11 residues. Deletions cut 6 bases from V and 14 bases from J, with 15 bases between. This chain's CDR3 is CASSLGRMLYF. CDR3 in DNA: TGTGCCAGCAGCCTTGGGAGAATGCTGTATTTT.

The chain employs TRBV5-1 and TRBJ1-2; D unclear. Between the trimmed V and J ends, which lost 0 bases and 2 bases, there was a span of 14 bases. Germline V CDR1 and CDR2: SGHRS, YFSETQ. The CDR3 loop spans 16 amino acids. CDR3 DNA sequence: TGCGCCAGCAGCTTGGTGGCGGTCGGCCACAACTATGGCTACACCTTC. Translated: CASSLVAVGHNYGYTF.